The 17 T cell receptor beta chains below come from one sample, sequenced in a study of blood T cell repertoires in COVID-19. Produced via immunoSEQ multiplex PCR; TCRdb's table is partial and in-frame only. The profile shows fewer than 200,000 clones, just under 85% of them singletons. Sequenced: peripheral blood. These receptors originate from a man aged 40-49 years who had recovered from COVID-19.

This chain connects TRBV5-1 to TRBJ2-1; 7 bases map to TRBD1. The CDR3 contains 15 residues. The V gene end was trimmed by 0 bases and the J gene end by 8 bases; junction bases not matched to a gene: 8. Germline values: CDR1 SGHRS, CDR2 YFSETQ. In DNA form, the CDR3 reads TGCGCCAGCAGCTTGGGACAGGGAGTGGGCGATGAGCAGTTCTTC. It codes for CASSLGQGVGDEQFF.

The rearrangement joins TRBV7-2 to TRBJ2-1; unclear D gene. Trimming removed 5 bases at V and 4 bases at J, with 12 bases between. This CDR3 comprises 14 residues. The germline gives CDR1 SGHTA, CDR2 FQGNSA. The CDR3 protein is CASSPKSGYNEQFF. CDR3 nucleotides: TGTGCCAGCAGCCCAAAATCCGGGTACAATGAGCAGTTCTTC.

The J gene is TRBJ2-5, the V gene TRBV30, with TRBD1 identical over 8 bases. This CDR3 has 14 amino acids. Germline V lookup: CDR1 GTSNPN, CDR2 SVGIG (reference sequence). Trimming cost V 4 bases and J 0 bases; bases outside gene matches: 4. CDR3 nucleotide sequence: TGTGCCTGGACAGGGGGCGTCGACCAAGAGACCCAGTACTTC. Its protein is CAWTGGVDQETQYF. Full variable domain (outside the CDR3, taken from reference TRBV30 and TRBJ2-5): SQTIHQWPATLVQPVGSPLSLECTVEGTSNPNLYWYRQAAGRGLQLLFYSVGIGQISSEVPQNLSASRPQDRQFILSSKKLLLSDSGFYLCAWTGGVDQETQYFGPGTRLLVL.

This clone has just one count. This chain uses TRBV10-2 with TRBJ1-5; no clear D. V lost 6 bases to trimming and J lost 3 bases, with 12 bases between them. Germline values: CDR1 WSHSY, CDR2 SAAADI. The CDR3 is made up of 14 amino acids. The CDR3 sequence: CASSGGEFNQPQHF. The CDR3 coding sequence is TGCGCCAGCAGCGGCGGGGAATTCAATCAGCCCCAGCATTTT.

There are many counts of this clone. The V call is TRBV6-6, the J call TRBJ2-7; unclear D gene. Per the germline V gene, CDR1 is MNHNY and CDR2 is SVGAGI (reference sequence). V lost 2 bases and J 2 bases, leaving 4 bases between the germline ends. The CDR3 runs to 12 residues. The CDR3 bases are TGTGCCAGCAGTTACACACCCTACGAGCAGTACTTC. It codes for CASSYTPYEQYF.

This chain connects TRBV18 to TRBJ1-2; perhaps TRBD1 as D (6 bases). Germline loops: CDR1 KGHSH, CDR2 LQKENI. This CDR3 contains 13 residues. The V and J ends lost 4 bases and 3 bases respectively, with 9 bases between them. CDR3 nucleotides: TGTGCCAGCTCACTACCAGGGGACTATGGCTACACCTTC. Protein product: CASSLPGDYGYTF.

This clone was detected only once. The V gene is TRBV12-3 or TRBV12-4, the J gene TRBJ2-2, with D uncertain. With 6 bases removed from V and 7 bases from J, the gap between germline ends came to 12 bases. The CDR3 loop spans 13 amino acids. Written as DNA, the CDR3 is TGTGCCAGCAGCATTAAACGCGTCGGGGAGCTGTTTTTT. Protein product: CASSIKRVGELFF.

The V gene is TRBV28, the J gene TRBJ2-7; 8 bases align to TRBD1. Per germline, CDR1 MDHEN and CDR2 SYDVKM. The CDR3 has 14 amino acids. V was pared by 0 bases and J by 5 bases, with 3 bases of the junction left unmatched. CDR3 sequence: CASSLWDRVHEQYF. The CDR3 DNA reads TGTGCCAGCAGTTTATGGGACAGGGTCCACGAGCAGTACTTC.

V usage is TRBV30 and J usage is TRBJ1-1, with D perhaps matching TRBD1 (5 bases). This CDR3 region has 13 residues. With 5 bases removed from V and 0 bases from J, the gap between germline ends came to 10 bases. Germline V gene sequence: CDR1 GTSNPN, CDR2 SVGIG (reference sequence). The CDR3 DNA reads as TGTGCCTGGGCGACAGAGATGAACACTGAAGCTTTCTTT. Translating gives CAWATEMNTEAFF.

This clone appeared a few times. Here the CDR3 reads CASSVSGVMNTEAFF. The CDR3 nucleotides are TGTGCCAGCAGCGTAAGCGGGGTAATGAACACTGAAGCTTTCTTT. This chain joins TRBV9 and TRBJ1-1; D is uncertain. Trimming stripped 1 base from V and 0 bases from J, with 10 bases between. CDR1 is SGDLS and CDR2 is YYNGEE in the germline V gene. CDR3 length equals 15 residues.

This clone has just one count. This chain connects TRBV5-4 to TRBJ1-1, with a possible D match to TRBD1 (6 bases). Looked up from germline, CDR1 is SGHNT and CDR2 is YYREEE (reference sequence). Deletions cut 1 base from V and 5 bases from J, with 12 bases between. This CDR3 is built from 14 residues. CDR3 residues: CASSLSGARTEAFF. The CDR3 coding sequence is TGTGCCAGCAGCTTGTCAGGGGCTAGGACTGAAGCTTTCTTT. Supplemented by reference TRBV5-4 and TRBJ1-1, the full variable domain reads ETGVTQSPTHLIKTRGQQVTLRCSSQSGHNTVSWYQQALGQGPQFIFQYYREEENGRGNFPPRFSGLQFPNYSSELNVNALELDDSALYLCASSLSGARTEAFFGQGTRLTVV.

The J gene is TRBJ2-5, the V gene TRBV3-1 (or the pseudogene TRBV3-2), with 7 bases matching TRBD1. There are 19 residues in the CDR3. Trimming removed 0 bases from V and 3 bases from J; junction bases left unmatched: 16. Per germline, CDR1 LGHDT and CDR2 YNNKEL (reference sequence). CDR3 amino acids: CASSQDKMPRDREEETQYF. CDR3 in DNA: TGTGCCAGCAGCCAAGATAAGATGCCCCGGGACAGAGAGGAAGAGACCCAGTACTTC.

The chain recombines TRBV6-6 with TRBJ2-1; 7 positions match TRBD2. This CDR3 is built from 15 residues. V lost 8 bases and J lost 0; bases outside the gene matches: 7. Germline V lookup: CDR1 MNHNY, CDR2 SVGAGI (reference sequence). The DNA for the CDR3 is TGTGCCAGCCGTCCAGGCGGGAGCTCCTACAATGAGCAGTTCTTC. Translated, it gives CASRPGGSSYNEQFF.

The J gene is TRBJ1-2, the V gene TRBV6-5; TRBD1 is a possible D gene (6 bases). The CDR3 length is 13 residues. Germline loops: CDR1 MNHEY, CDR2 SVGAGI. Deletions cut 4 bases from V and 6 bases from J, with 12 bases between. The DNA for the CDR3 is TGTGCCAGCAGTTCTACAGGGCTTGATGGCTACACCTTC. This translates into CASSSTGLDGYTF.

The rearrangement joins TRBV19 to TRBJ2-1; 10 bases match TRBD1. Per the germline V gene, CDR1 is LNHDA and CDR2 is SQIVND (reference sequence). With 5 bases clipped from V and 5 bases from J, the junction kept 6 bases outside the gene matches. CDR3 length equals 15 residues. In nucleotides, the CDR3 is TGTGCCAGTAGTTCGGGACAGGGGAAAAACAATGAGCAGTTCTTC. Protein product: CASSSGQGKNNEQFF.

V gene TRBV5-6 combines with J gene TRBJ2-1, with D maybe TRBD1 (6 bases). CDR1 is SGHDT and CDR2 is YYEEEE in the germline V gene. The CDR3 loop spans 13 amino acids. Trimming shortened V by 2 bases and J by 10 bases, and 13 bases separated the two germline ends. CDR3 in amino acids: CASSFYREGEQFF. The CDR3 DNA reads as TGTGCCAGCAGCTTCTACAGGGAAGGCGAGCAGTTCTTC.

This clone was counted a few times. The V and J genes are TRBV30 and TRBJ1-2; 7 bases align to TRBD1. This CDR3 region has 16 residues. Germline V gene lookup returns CDR1 GTSNPN and CDR2 SVGIG (reference sequence). The ends lost 0 bases at V and 8 bases at J; junction bases unmatched: 15. This CDR3 reads CAWSVPDRPTLGGYTF. The CDR3, as DNA: TGTGCCTGGAGTGTCCCGGACAGGCCGACCTTAGGGGGCTACACCTTC.